Listed below are T cell receptor beta chains from one sample, sequenced in a study of cytomegalovirus exposure and HLA in healthy donors. TCRdb's table, derived via immunoSEQ multiplex PCR, lists solely in-frame clones and lacks some. The sample consists of 170,000 or so clones, over 70% of them appearing once. The material sequenced was PBMCs. Receptors were obtained from a woman aged 25 to 39 in good health and CMV-seronegative. CDR3s leave out the opening cysteine and the closing phenylalanine or tryptophan.

CDR3aa,v_gene
AWRASGSSGELF,TRBV30
ASSEGQGRGYEQY,TRBV19
ATSRVSGGTSYEQY,TRBV15
ASSLLGEQGDTGELF,TRBV5-6
ASSATGTGGNGYT,TRBV7-9
ASSRGLAGGGYNEQF,TRBV11-2
ASSVYSQGDYNEQF,TRBV9
SVEPQGLAKNIQY,TRBV29-1
ASSLQGPMNTEAF,TRBV7-9
ASRPSGGAGGYT,TRBV28
AWSGREGTDTQY,TRBV30
SAGTGSGAF,TRBV29-1
ASSPGLENTEAF,TRBV7-9
ASSFQGTSGVNEQF,TRBV7-8
ASSRFDRPKQETQY,TRBV18
ASKLTLERGTEAF,TRBV27
ASSPPSGGNTEAF,TRBV18
ASSPRLARNTEAF,TRBV7-9
SSSLTGGRAGELF,TRBV7-9
ASSHSLGGYT,TRBV7-2
ASSLIVSPYEQY,TRBV5-1
ASSTETQGYGYT,TRBV2
ASRRTGKNTGELF,TRBV4-3
ASSVTAFGAGDTTQY,TRBV5-1
ASSTGGVGAF,TRBV19